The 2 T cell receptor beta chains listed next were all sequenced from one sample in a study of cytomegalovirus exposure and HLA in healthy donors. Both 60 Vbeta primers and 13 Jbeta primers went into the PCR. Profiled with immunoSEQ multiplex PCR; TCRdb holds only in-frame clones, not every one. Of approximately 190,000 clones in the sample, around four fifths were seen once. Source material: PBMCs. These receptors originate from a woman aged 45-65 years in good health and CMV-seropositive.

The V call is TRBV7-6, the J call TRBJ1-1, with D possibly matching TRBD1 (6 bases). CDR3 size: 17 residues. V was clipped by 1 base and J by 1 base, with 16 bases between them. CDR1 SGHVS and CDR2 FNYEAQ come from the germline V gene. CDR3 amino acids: CASSLGKLGRGNTEAFF. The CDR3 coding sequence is TGTGCCAGCAGCTTAGGAAAGTTAGGCAGGGGGAACACTGAAGCTTTCTTT.

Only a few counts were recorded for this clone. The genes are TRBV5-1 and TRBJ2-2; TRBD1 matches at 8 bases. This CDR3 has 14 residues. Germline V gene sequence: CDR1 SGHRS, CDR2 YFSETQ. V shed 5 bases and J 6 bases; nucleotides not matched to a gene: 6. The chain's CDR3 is CASSHPQGAGELFF. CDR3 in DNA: TGCGCCAGCAGTCATCCACAGGGGGCCGGGGAGCTGTTTTTT.